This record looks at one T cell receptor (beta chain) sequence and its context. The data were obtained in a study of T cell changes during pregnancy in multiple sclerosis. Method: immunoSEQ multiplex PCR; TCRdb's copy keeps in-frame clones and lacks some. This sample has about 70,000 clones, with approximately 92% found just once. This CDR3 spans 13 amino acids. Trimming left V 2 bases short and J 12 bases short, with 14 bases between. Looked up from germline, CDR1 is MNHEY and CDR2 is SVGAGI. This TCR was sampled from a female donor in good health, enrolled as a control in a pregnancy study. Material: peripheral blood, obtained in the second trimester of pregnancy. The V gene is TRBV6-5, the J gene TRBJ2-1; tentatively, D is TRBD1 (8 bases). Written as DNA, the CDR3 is TGTGCCAGCAGTTACCCGACAGGGGAGGGGCAGTTCTTC. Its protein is CASSYPTGEGQFF.